This T cell receptor beta chain appears in the sequencing data of a study of T-cell reconstitution after alpha-beta-depleted transplantation in children. Only a few counts were recorded for this clonotype. Antigen specificity is unknown. The CDR3 runs 17 residues. The ends were cut back, 3 bases at V and 2 bases at J, with 21 bases in the middle. CDR1 and CDR2 (germline): DFQATT, SNEGSKA (reference sequence). This sample's TCRbeta library carried unique molecular identifier barcodes. TCRdb recomputed calls from the PCR reads with MiXCR, one row per CDR3 protein. The sample holds 250,000 to 400,000 distinct CDR3 sequences, about a quarter seen once. The study, taken as a whole, reports: By about two months after transplant, alpha-beta T cells reportedly arose from several hundred graft clones that had expanded. T-cell counts and diversity at one year following transplant were attributed mainly to newly produced T cells. After transplant, high TCRbeta diversity at day 60 in some patients arose from surviving recipient T cells and thymic progenitors.

This TCR was sampled from a male patient younger than 18 who had a stem cell transplant for acute lymphoblastic leukemia, so the T cells may come from the graft donor. The sequencing here drew on PBMCs, mostly from graft donor cells, taken 180 days after TCRalphabeta/CD19-depleted stem cell transplant. This chain joins TRBV20-1 and TRBJ2-3; D might be TRBD2 (6 bases). The CDR3 protein is CSASRGSSLPNTDTQYF. The CDR3 nucleotides read TGCAGTGCTAGTCGGGGGAGCAGCCTCCCCAACACAGATACGCAGTATTTT.